This TCR beta chain was captured by sequencing in a study of T cell repertoires in cytomegalovirus infection. Study context: Shared public TCR beta signatures pointed to both CMV infection and a matching HLA type.

CDR3 length equals 14 residues. The germline gives CDR1 SGHTA, CDR2 FQGNSA. Trimming shortened V by 1 base and J by 0 bases, and 6 bases separated the two germline ends. General study points: Across the ex vivo response, the dominant clonotypes were HLA-C-restricted CMV-specific TCR beta clonotypes. The cumulative frequency of public TCR beta families distinguished individuals who carried CMV together with the relevant HLA.

This clonotype was seen many times. Antigen unknown. Using its own MiXCR run on the reads, TCRdb lists one record per CDR3 protein. The sample has 250,000 or so distinct CDR3 sequences; 17% are singletons. The receptor was isolated from a human donor in good health (CMV status not recorded). Some clones in this sample may be carry-over from other donors' samples. The genes are TRBV7-2 and TRBJ1-2; D is unresolved. Sequencing used CD8+ T cells from PBMCs. CDR3 nucleotide sequence: TGTGCCAGCAGCTTAGACAGCTCTAACTATGGCTACACCTTC. Residues: CASSLDSSNYGYTF.